This passage covers 28 T cell receptor beta chains from one sample sequenced in a study of blood T cell repertoires in COVID-19. The table came from immunoSEQ multiplex PCR; TCRdb's copy has only in-frame clones and leaves some out. The sample lists some 200,000 clones; 84% were seen once. The specimen sequenced was peripheral blood. These TCRs come from a woman aged 55 to 70 with acute or convalescent COVID-19.

The V call is TRBV5-6, the J call TRBJ2-3, with 7 positions matching TRBD2. The CDR3 extends over 17 amino acids. Germline V lookup: CDR1 SGHDT, CDR2 YYEEEE. J lost 3 bases, V lost 2 bases, and 12 bases had no gene match. CDR3 region: CASSLLRTSGGTDTQYF. CDR3 nucleotides: TGTGCCAGCAGCTTACTCAGGACCTCCGGGGGGACAGATACGCAGTATTTT.

The V gene is TRBV4-1, the J gene TRBJ2-3; 8 nucleotides line up with TRBD2. The CDR3 spans 19 residues. J was trimmed by 0 bases and V by 4 bases; bases with no gene match: 15. Germline CDR1 reads MGHRA; CDR2 reads YSYEKL. The CDR3 loop reads CASSPFSGEGVSSTDTQYF. The CDR3 DNA is TGCGCCAGCAGCCCGTTTAGCGGGGAGGGAGTCTCTAGCACAGATACGCAGTATTTT.

This chain joins TRBV30 and TRBJ2-2, with 9 nucleotides matching TRBD1. Germline V gives CDR1 GTSNPN, CDR2 SVGIG (reference sequence). CDR3 length equals 16 residues. Germline trimming cut 2 bases from V and 9 bases from J; bases unmatched to any gene: 13. CDR3 DNA sequence: TGTGCCTGGAGTCACACCCTTCGGGGACAGGGACGGGAGCTGTTTTTT. Translating it yields CAWSHTLRGQGRELFF. Full variable domain (missing parts from reference TRBV30 and TRBJ2-2): SQTIHQWPATLVQPVGSPLSLECTVEGTSNPNLYWYRQAAGRGLQLLFYSVGIGQISSEVPQNLSASRPQDRQFILSSKKLLLSDSGFYLCAWSHTLRGQGRELFFGEGSRLTVL.

The chain joins TRBV10-3 to TRBJ2-7; 11 positions match TRBD2. Germline assignment: CDR1 ENHRY and CDR2 SYGVKD. Trimming cost V 4 bases and J 7 bases; bases outside gene matches: 3. CDR3 length: 13 amino acids. DNA of the CDR3: TGTGCCATCAGTGGACTAGCGGGGCGTGAGCAGTACTTC. Translation gives CAISGLAGREQYF.

The chain combines TRBV28 with TRBJ1-4, with D uncertain. In germline, CDR1 is MDHEN, CDR2 SYDVKM. This CDR3 has 16 amino acids. Trimming shortened V by 6 bases and J by 2 bases, and 16 bases separated the two germline ends. The CDR3 is CASRWRRGMTNEKLFF. Written as DNA, the CDR3 is TGTGCCAGCAGGTGGCGGAGAGGGATGACTAATGAAAAACTGTTTTTT.

The chain combines TRBV5-6 with TRBJ1-4; D is unresolved. Germline V gene data show CDR1 as SGHDT and CDR2 as YYEEEE. The V end lost 4 bases, the J end lost 5 bases, and 12 bases lay between the germline ends. The CDR3 is 14 amino acids. The CDR3 DNA follows: TGTGCCAGCAGCCTAGGAACCAAAAATGAAAAACTGTTTTTT. As protein: CASSLGTKNEKLFF.

The chain uses TRBV27 and TRBJ2-1; 8 bases are shared with TRBD2. Germline V gives CDR1 MNHEY, CDR2 SMNVEV (reference sequence). Trimming removed 5 bases from V and 6 bases from J; junction bases left unmatched: 12. The CDR3 runs 16 residues. CDR3 bases: TGTGCCAGCAGTCTTCGGGGGGGCTTAACAGGCAATGAGCAGTTCTTC. As protein: CASSLRGGLTGNEQFF.

This clone was found a few times. The chain employs TRBV20-1 and TRBJ1-1, with 7 bases fitting TRBD1. The V and J ends lost 3 bases and 3 bases, in that order; junction bases with no gene match: 4. The CDR3 has 13 amino acids. The V gene's germline CDR1 is DFQATT and CDR2 SNEGSKA (reference sequence). The CDR3 DNA follows: TGCAGTGCTAGTAATCAGGGGGACACTGAAGCTTTCTTT. Amino acids: CSASNQGDTEAFF.

This chain joins TRBV4-1 and TRBJ2-3, with D tentatively TRBD2 (5 bases). This CDR3 contains 15 residues. The V gene's germline CDR1 is MGHRA and CDR2 YSYEKL. The V and J ends lost 2 bases and 0 bases respectively, with 9 bases between them. CDR3 loop: CASSQSSGSTDTQYF. The CDR3 DNA reads as TGCGCCAGCAGCCAAAGCTCGGGGAGCACAGATACGCAGTATTTT.

The rearrangement uses TRBV6-2 or TRBV6-3 and TRBJ2-2; 9 bases align to TRBD2. The junction had 7 bases not matched to a gene; V was cut back by 5 bases and J by 6 bases. The CDR3 runs 15 residues. Looked up from germline, CDR1 is MNHEY and CDR2 is SVGEGT. The CDR3 DNA reads as TGTGCCAGCAGTGATTTGCGGGGGGGCCCCGGGGAGCTGTTTTTT. Its translation: CASSDLRGGPGELFF.

V usage is TRBV3-1 (or the pseudogene TRBV3-2) and J usage is TRBJ1-4; a possible D gene is TRBD1 (5 bases). V dropped 1 base and J dropped 7 bases, with 16 bases sitting between them. In germline, CDR1 is LGHDT, CDR2 YNNKEL (reference sequence). The CDR3 runs 16 residues. Here the CDR3 DNA reads TGTGCCAGCAGCCAAGCCCAAATCGGCGGGGGTGAAAAACTGTTTTTT. Translated, it gives CASSQAQIGGGEKLFF.

This clone was observed a few times. This chain connects TRBV7-2 to TRBJ1-2, with D uncertain. The V gene lost 6 bases and the J gene lost 8 bases, with 19 bases spanning the gap. CDR1 and CDR2 (germline): SGHTA, FQGNSA. The CDR3 length is 14 residues. CDR3 protein: CASSPRESSRGYTF. The DNA of the CDR3 is TGTGCCAGCAGTCCCCGGGAGTCGTCCCGGGGCTACACCTTC.

The gene calls are TRBV19 and TRBJ2-7, with TRBD1 identical over 10 bases. The CDR3 contains 16 residues. Germline V lookup: CDR1 LNHDA, CDR2 SQIVND (reference sequence). The trim removed 6 bases at V and 4 bases at J, leaving 12 bases unmatched. Here the CDR3 DNA reads TGTGCCAGTAGCGGGCCAAGACAGGGGGCTTTTTACGAGCAGTACTTC. This gives the protein CASSGPRQGAFYEQYF.

The chain joins TRBV7-2 to TRBJ2-7, with D tentatively TRBD2 (6 bases). Trimming removed 1 base from V and 4 bases from J, with 14 bases in between. This CDR3 comprises 15 residues. Germline V gives CDR1 SGHTA, CDR2 FQGNSA. CDR3 in DNA: TGTGCCAGCAGCTTAGGACCTAGAGGGAGGTACGAGCAGTACTTC. Amino acids: CASSLGPRGRYEQYF.

The V gene is TRBV6-2 or TRBV6-3, the J gene TRBJ2-5; D is possibly TRBD1 (6 bases). The CDR3 is 15 residues long. The germline gives CDR1 MNHEY, CDR2 SVGEGT. Deletions cut 2 bases from V and 0 bases from J, with 10 bases between. The CDR3 loop reads CASSYKGQHQETQYF. The CDR3 coding sequence is TGTGCCAGCAGTTACAAGGGACAACACCAAGAGACCCAGTACTTC.

The rearrangement uses TRBV6-4 and TRBJ1-1; the D is unclear. The CDR3 loop spans 13 amino acids. V was clipped by 6 bases and J by 6 bases, with 14 bases between them. Germline V CDR1 and CDR2: MRHNA, SNTAGT. CDR3 in DNA: TGTGCCAGCAGCGCGGAATTTGGCGCTGAAGCTTTCTTT. Residues: CASSAEFGAEAFF.

This clone was observed a handful of times. The chain uses TRBV2 and TRBJ1-2, with 7 bases that match TRBD1. Per germline, CDR1 SNHLY and CDR2 FYNNEI. V lost 7 bases, J lost 2 bases, and 7 bases stayed unmatched. CDR3 length: 14 residues. The CDR3 sequence is CASTRPGGNYGYTF. In DNA form, the CDR3 reads TGTGCCAGCACCCGGCCAGGGGGGAACTATGGCTACACCTTC.

This clone has just a few counts. J is TRBJ1-2 and V is TRBV5-5, with TRBD1 matching over 9 bases. V lost 3 bases, J lost 4 bases, and 10 bases stayed unmatched. CDR3 length equals 16 residues. Germline-derived CDR1 and CDR2 are SGHKS and YYEKEE (reference sequence). CDR3 amino acids: CASSSHSGTGLYGYTF. DNA for the CDR3: TGTGCCAGCAGCTCCCACTCCGGGACAGGGCTCTATGGCTACACCTTC.

The chain combines TRBV6-1 with TRBJ1-2; D is unresolved. Germline V gene data show CDR1 as MNHNS and CDR2 as SASEGT. The V end lost 1 base, the J end lost 4 bases, and 10 bases lay between the germline ends. The CDR3 covers 14 residues. Here the CDR3 DNA reads TGTGCCAGCAGTGAAGATGGCGGTTCCTATGGCTACACCTTC. It specifies CASSEDGGSYGYTF.

This clone was seen a handful of times. The rearrangement links TRBV24-1 to TRBJ1-2; D is unclear. The V end lost 2 bases, the J end lost 7 bases, and 10 bases lay between the germline ends. This CDR3 spans 13 amino acids. In germline, CDR1 is KGHDR, CDR2 SFDVKD. The CDR3 protein is CATSDYGLGGYTF. CDR3 coding DNA: TGTGCCACCAGTGATTACGGGTTAGGTGGCTACACCTTC.

The sample holds one count of this clone. The chain is built from TRBV12-3 or TRBV12-4 and TRBJ2-7; D may be TRBD1 (6 bases). There are 12 residues in the CDR3. V lost 8 bases and J 5 bases, leaving 13 bases between the germline ends. The chain's CDR3 is CASGDRPHEQYF. For the CDR3, the DNA is TGTGCCAGCGGAGACAGGCCGCACGAGCAGTACTTC.

The rearrangement uses TRBV10-3 and TRBJ1-2, with D perhaps TRBD1 (5 bases). With 0 bases removed from V and 8 bases from J, the gap between germline ends came to 7 bases. Germline V gives CDR1 ENHRY, CDR2 SYGVKD. The CDR3 contains 12 residues. The CDR3 protein is CAISESQGGYTF. The CDR3 DNA sequence: TGTGCCATCAGTGAGTCTCAGGGCGGCTACACCTTC.

This clone has a single count. The chain uses TRBV18 and TRBJ2-3, with 8 bases identical to TRBD2. Germline values: CDR1 KGHSH, CDR2 LQKENI. V trimming: 0 bases; J trimming: 2 bases; junction bases outside the gene matches: 10. The CDR3 loop spans 18 amino acids. The CDR3 loop reads CASSPPPLTSGNTDTQYF. CDR3 sequence (DNA): TGTGCCAGCTCACCACCTCCCTTAACTAGCGGTAACACAGATACGCAGTATTTT. Based on the CDR3 plus reference TRBV18 and TRBJ2-3, the full variable domain is NAGVMQNPRHLVRRRGQEARLRCSPMKGHSHVYWYRQLPEEGLKFMVYLQKENIIDESGMPKERFSAEFPKEGPSILRIQQVVRGDSAAYFCASSPPPLTSGNTDTQYFGPGTRLTVL.

The J gene is TRBJ1-1, the V gene TRBV2, with D perhaps matching TRBD1 (6 bases). V was clipped by 6 bases and J by 5 bases, with 13 bases between them. This CDR3 has 13 residues. Looked up from germline, CDR1 is SNHLY and CDR2 is FYNNEI. The CDR3 nucleotides are TGTGCCAGCAGGGACAGTGAGGGGACTGAAGCTTTCTTT. Residues: CASRDSEGTEAFF.

The chain has TRBV28 and TRBJ1-4, with 7 bases fitting TRBD1. Germline lookup yields CDR1 MDHEN and CDR2 SYDVKM. The CDR3 has 15 amino acids. Losses at the gene ends were 2 bases for V and 7 bases for J; bases not matched to a gene: 7. CDR3 loop: CASSLGDAGGEKLFF. CDR3 in DNA: TGTGCCAGCAGTTTAGGTGATGCAGGGGGTGAAAAACTGTTTTTT.

This clone was observed a few times. The rearrangement uses TRBV6-6 and TRBJ1-1; TRBD1 matches 7 bases. Germline assignment: CDR1 MNHNY and CDR2 SVGAGI (reference sequence). Trimming cost V 7 bases and J 1 base; bases outside gene matches: 6. The CDR3 is 14 amino acids. The CDR3 nucleotides are TGTGCCAGCATTCCGGGACAGCGGAACACTGAAGCTTTCTTT. Amino acid sequence: CASIPGQRNTEAFF.

The chain has TRBV9 and TRBJ2-7, with D maybe TRBD1 (6 bases). The CDR3 has 14 residues. Germline lookup yields CDR1 SGDLS and CDR2 YYNGEE. Deletions cut 4 bases from V and 4 bases from J, with 15 bases between. Written as DNA, the CDR3 is TGTGCCAGCAGCCCGCAGGGGCTTATTTACGAGCAGTACTTC. Translation: CASSPQGLIYEQYF.

The V gene is TRBV9, the J gene TRBJ1-2, with 8 nucleotides matching TRBD1. Trimming cost V 3 bases and J 4 bases; bases outside gene matches: 17. This CDR3 has 18 amino acids. Germline lookup yields CDR1 SGDLS and CDR2 YYNGEE. CDR3 bases: TGTGCCAGCAGCGCACGTAGATCGGGACAGGAGGACCCCTATGGCTACACCTTC. It yields the protein CASSARRSGQEDPYGYTF.